Presented here are 29 T cell receptor beta chains from one specimen sequenced in a study of T cells in Graves' hyperthyroidism and ophthalmopathy. TCR beta CDR3 regions were amplified from RNA transcripts. Initially, a first-round RT-PCR of the TCR CDR3 employed the HTBI primer set. TCRdb itself ran the multiplex PCR reads through MiXCR, one entry per CDR3 protein. The sample carries about 590,000 distinct CDR3 sequences, approximately 15% recorded once. Material for sequencing was blood. The source is a woman between 25 and 40 years old with Graves' hyperthyroidism.

The J gene is TRBJ2-7, the V gene TRBV4-2; TRBD2 aligns across 9 bases. Per germline, CDR1 LGHNA and CDR2 YNFKEQ. J was trimmed by 0 bases and V by 0 bases; bases with no gene match: 3. The CDR3 sequence is 16 residues long. In DNA form, the CDR3 reads TGTGCCAGCAGCCAAGACCTAGCGGGACCCTCCTACGAGCAGTACTTC. Its translation: CASSQDLAGPSYEQYF.

The sample holds many counts of this clonotype. This chain uses TRBV5-1 with TRBJ1-1; no clear D. In germline, CDR1 is SGHRS, CDR2 YFSETQ. This CDR3 has 13 amino acids. Trimming left V 0 bases short and J 4 bases short, with 7 bases between. The CDR3 region has the DNA TGCGCCAGCAGCTTGGAGGAGTCCACTGAAGCTTTCTTT. This translates into CASSLEESTEAFF.

The chain is built from TRBV20-1 and TRBJ2-5; TRBD2 aligns across 16 bases. V shed 3 bases, J shed 4 bases, and the junction held 11 bases outside the gene matches. Germline V CDR1 and CDR2: DFQATT, SNEGSKA (reference sequence). The CDR3 spans 18 residues. The CDR3 nucleotides are TGCAGTGCTAGCGAGGGACTAGCGGGAGGGCCGGGGTCAGAGACCCAGTACTTC. It yields the protein CSASEGLAGGPGSETQYF.

In its sample, this clonotype was seen many times. The chain uses TRBV3-1 and TRBJ1-5; perhaps TRBD1 as D (5 bases). This CDR3 has 16 amino acids. Germline-derived CDR1 and CDR2 are LGHDT and YNNKEL (reference sequence). Trimming pared 1 base from V and 5 bases from J, leaving 15 bases between. CDR3 region: CASSQVYGGEHQPQHF. In DNA form, the CDR3 reads TGTGCCAGCAGCCAAGTTTATGGGGGGGAACATCAGCCCCAGCATTTT.

This chain joins TRBV28 and TRBJ2-5; 13 positions match TRBD2. This CDR3 comprises 18 residues. The junction had 10 bases not matched to a gene; V was cut back by 1 base and J by 5 bases. From germline, CDR1 is MDHEN and CDR2 SYDVKM. The CDR3 sequence is CASSLYRTSGSKGETQYF. CDR3 DNA sequence: TGTGCCAGCAGTTTATATCGGACTAGCGGGAGTAAGGGTGAGACCCAGTACTTC.

This clonotype came up many times. This rearrangement joins TRBV28 to TRBJ1-2, with a tentative D call TRBD1 (6 bases). Germline V gene data show CDR1 as MDHEN and CDR2 as SYDVKM. This CDR3 spans 13 amino acids. V shed 6 bases and J shed 4 bases, with 12 bases lying between them. The CDR3 loop is CASRQQGSYGYTF. The DNA of the CDR3 is TGTGCCAGCAGGCAACAGGGAAGCTATGGCTACACCTTC.

This clonotype has a count of ten or more. The V call is TRBV20-1, the J call TRBJ2-1; 13 positions match TRBD2. This CDR3 has 14 amino acids. CDR1 and CDR2 from the germline V gene are DFQATT and SNEGSKA (reference sequence). The CDR3: CSVRTSGSHNEQFF. The CDR3 DNA reads TGCAGCGTTAGGACTAGCGGGAGTCACAATGAGCAGTTCTTC.

This clonotype was observed a handful of times. A read error may be the cause here, since a much bigger clone is one base away. The chain combines TRBV9 with TRBJ1-1; TRBD1 is a possible D gene (5 bases). V gave up 0 bases and J gave up 4 bases, with 7 bases separating them. Per germline, CDR1 SGDLS and CDR2 YYNGEE. This CDR3 has 13 residues. Here the CDR3 reads CASSVGGATEAFF. Here the CDR3 DNA reads TGTGCCAGCAGCGTAGGAGGGGCCACTGAAGCTTTCTTT.

This clonotype was counted only a few times. The chain links TRBV7-2 to TRBJ1-5; no clear D. The V and J ends lost 4 bases and 4 bases respectively, with 20 bases between them. This CDR3 spans 17 amino acids. The germline V gene has CDR1 SGHTA and CDR2 FQGNSA. CDR3 sequence (DNA): TGTGCCAGCAGCTCATATCCCGGAGGCATAGCAAATCAGCCCCAGCATTTT. Residues: CASSSYPGGIANQPQHF.

This clonotype was detected many times. This chain links TRBV7-9 with TRBJ2-5; no clear D gene. CDR3 size: 15 residues. Looked up from germline, CDR1 is SEHNR and CDR2 is FQNEAQ (reference sequence). Trimming pared 5 bases from V and 2 bases from J, leaving 15 bases between. This chain's CDR3 is CASSQILLQQETQYF. Here the CDR3 DNA reads TGTGCCAGCAGCCAGATTTTGCTACAGCAAGAGACCCAGTACTTC. Full variable domain (remainder filled in from reference TRBV7-9 and TRBJ2-5): DTGVSQNPRHKITKRGQNVTFRCDPISEHNRLYWYRQTLGQGPEFLTYFQNEAQLEKSRLLSDRFSAERPKGSFSTLEIQRTEQGDSAMYLCASSQILLQQETQYFGPGTRLLVL.

This clonotype was recorded many times. This chain connects TRBV7-8 to TRBJ2-7, with 11 bases matching TRBD1. This CDR3 is built from 17 residues. The germline gives CDR1 SGHVS, CDR2 FQNEAQ. V lost 4 bases to trimming and J lost 2 bases; unmatched junction nucleotides: 10. CDR3 residues: CASSYRGPGQGAYEQYF. The CDR3 DNA reads TGTGCCAGCAGCTACCGGGGACCGGGACAGGGGGCCTACGAGCAGTACTTC.

At least ten counts were recorded for this clonotype. The rearrangement joins TRBV28 to TRBJ2-7; the match to TRBD2 covers 10 bases. The V segment lost 2 bases and the J segment 1 base; nucleotides outside the gene matches: 11. Germline lookup yields CDR1 MDHEN and CDR2 SYDVKM. CDR3 length: 18 amino acids. The CDR3 bases are TGTGCCAGCAGTTTAAGGGCCGGGGAGGGACTAGCGTCCTACGAGCAGTACTTC. This encodes CASSLRAGEGLASYEQYF.

Ten or more counts support this clonotype. The CDR3 sequence: CAWSLGEKLFF. The DNA for the CDR3 is TGTGCCTGGAGCCTGGGAGAAAAACTGTTTTTT. The V call is TRBV30, the J call TRBJ1-4; D is undetermined. The V and J ends lost 3 bases and 8 bases respectively, with 7 bases between them. The CDR3 runs to 11 residues. CDR1 GTSNPN and CDR2 SVGIG come from the germline V gene (reference sequence). Filled out from reference TRBV30 and TRBJ1-4, the complete variable domain reads SQTIHQWPATLVQPVGSPLSLECTVEGTSNPNLYWYRQAAGRGLQLLFYSVGIGQISSEVPQNLSASRPQDRQFILSSKKLLLSDSGFYLCAWSLGEKLFFGSGTQLSVL.

Comments on this clonotype: One end of the junction does not line up with germline, which may come from a read error. The chain carries TRBV12-5 and TRBJ2-7; D unresolved. The CDR3 has 13 residues. The V gene's germline CDR1 is LGHNT and CDR2 FRNRAP. The CDR3 here is CAGGLGTPYEQYF. Here the CDR3 DNA reads TGTGCTGGTGGTTTGGGAACTCCATACGAGCAGTACTTC.

This clonotype has a handful of counts. At one boundary the junction diverges from the germline segment, which might be a read error. The genes are TRBV12-5 and TRBJ2-2; D might be TRBD1 (6 bases). The CDR3 contains 14 residues. Germline V CDR1 and CDR2: LGHNT, FRNRAP. CDR3 DNA: TGTGCTAGTGTTTTGGGACACAACACCGGGGAGCTGTTTTTT. Residues: CASVLGHNTGELFF.

The gene calls are TRBV9 and TRBJ2-1, with 9 bases aligning to TRBD2. CDR3 length: 18 amino acids. J gave up 2 bases and V 0 bases, and 9 bases lay outside the gene matches. CDR1 is SGDLS, CDR2 YYNGEE, per germline. In DNA, the CDR3 is TGTGCCAGCAGCGTAGTCGGTATGCTAGCGGGACCCTACAATGAGCAGTTCTTC. Translated: CASSVVGMLAGPYNEQFF.

This clonotype was observed a handful of times. The gene calls are TRBV9 and TRBJ1-2; D gene uncertain. CDR1 SGDLS and CDR2 YYNGEE come from the germline V gene. V was clipped by 0 bases and J by 7 bases, with 13 bases between them. The CDR3 has 14 amino acids. Here the CDR3 DNA reads TGTGCCAGCAGCGTAGTGGACCGAGGAGGTGGCTACACCTTC. It yields the protein CASSVVDRGGGYTF.

This clonotype was detected many times. The rearrangement joins TRBV7-9 to TRBJ2-7, with D perhaps TRBD1 or TRBD2 (5 bases each). This CDR3 spans 15 amino acids. Trimming pared 2 bases from V and 6 bases from J, leaving 17 bases between. Per the germline V gene, CDR1 is SEHNR and CDR2 is FQNEAQ (reference sequence). The DNA for the CDR3 is TGTGCCAGCAGCTTATTGGCCGAGGGGCCCTCCGAGCAGTACTTC. This sequence encodes CASSLLAEGPSEQYF.

With regard to this clonotype: An end of the junction differs from the germline gene, which may be a read error. The chain combines TRBV29-1 with TRBJ1-1; D unclear. Germline CDR1 reads SQVTM; CDR2 reads ANQGSEA. The CDR3 covers 13 residues. The CDR3 DNA sequence: TGCAGCGTTGAGACCCAGGAGAACGCTGAAGCTTTCTTT. This sequence encodes CSVETQENAEAFF. Full variable domain (rest looked up from reference TRBV29-1 and TRBJ1-1): SAVISQKPSRDICQRGTSLTIQCQVDSQVTMMFWYRQQPGQSLTLIATANQGSEATYESGFVIDKFPISRPNLTFSTLTVSNMSPEDSSIYLCSVETQENAEAFFGQGTRLTVV.

This chain uses TRBV24-1 with TRBJ2-4; no firm D call. The V end was cut by 8 bases, the J end by 0 bases, with 13 bases between. Germline CDR1 is KGHDR and CDR2 is SFDVKD. This CDR3 has 15 amino acids. CDR3 bases: TGTGCCACCAAGAGTCCTCACCTAGCCAAAAACATTCAGTACTTC. Its translation is CATKSPHLAKNIQYF.

Many counts were recorded for this clonotype. The V call is TRBV7-6, the J call TRBJ2-2, with TRBD1 matching over 7 bases. Looked up from germline, CDR1 is SGHVS and CDR2 is FNYEAQ. The ends lost 6 bases at V and 5 bases at J; junction bases unmatched: 9. This CDR3 region has 15 residues. As DNA, the CDR3 is TGTGCCAGCAGTAGAGCAGGGGGATTAACCGGGGAGCTGTTTTTT. This gives the protein CASSRAGGLTGELFF.

This clonotype was detected only a few times. The rearrangement links TRBV20-1 to TRBJ2-2; TRBD2 might be the D (5 bases). CDR1 DFQATT and CDR2 SNEGSKA come from the germline V gene (reference sequence). V was trimmed by 3 bases and J by 2 bases, leaving 13 bases between them. The CDR3 length is 15 residues. Written as DNA, the CDR3 is TGCAGTGCTAGCTTCGAGGGTCTAAACACCGGGGAGCTGTTTTTT. It translates to CSASFEGLNTGELFF.

The table lists this clonotype with many counts. This chain joins TRBV5-5 and TRBJ1-5; 9 bases line up with TRBD1. This CDR3 contains 16 residues. In germline, CDR1 is SGHKS, CDR2 YYEKEE (reference sequence). With 4 bases clipped from V and 5 bases from J, the junction kept 10 bases outside the gene matches. The CDR3 protein is CASSRAGTGTHQPQHF. For the CDR3, the DNA is TGTGCCAGCAGCCGTGCCGGGACAGGGACCCATCAGCCCCAGCATTTT.

This clonotype was recorded at least ten times. The rearrangement links TRBV6-5 to TRBJ2-1; 10 bases are a match to TRBD2. Trimming at V came to 2 bases and at J to 7 bases, leaving 5 bases not matched to a gene. This CDR3 contains 15 residues. From germline, CDR1 is MNHEY and CDR2 SVGAGI. CDR3 sequence reads: CASSYTASGSNEQFF. DNA for the CDR3: TGTGCCAGCAGTTACACGGCTAGCGGGAGTAATGAGCAGTTCTTC.

This rearrangement joins TRBV7-9 to TRBJ2-2; D is uncertain. Germline V lookup: CDR1 SEHNR, CDR2 FQNEAQ (reference sequence). This CDR3 has 15 residues. The ends were cut back, 5 bases at V and 6 bases at J, with 16 bases in the middle. In DNA form, the CDR3 reads TGTGCCAGCAGCACATTGTGGCAGGCGCCCGGGGAGCTGTTTTTT. It codes for CASSTLWQAPGELFF.

The chain employs TRBV4-2 and TRBJ1-5, with 7 bases fitting TRBD1. Trimming removed 3 bases from V and 4 bases from J; junction bases left unmatched: 9. The CDR3 sequence is 16 residues long. Per the germline V gene, CDR1 is LGHNA and CDR2 is YNFKEQ. The CDR3 nucleotides read TGTGCCAGCAGCCAGGGTTCCGGGACAGCAAATCAGCCCCAGCATTTT. Its translation is CASSQGSGTANQPQHF.

This clonotype was seen many times. This chain joins TRBV30 and TRBJ2-1; 8 bases map to TRBD2. Germline V gene data show CDR1 as GTSNPN and CDR2 as SVGIG (reference sequence). The V and J ends lost 0 bases and 5 bases, in that order; junction bases with no gene match: 3. The CDR3 runs 14 residues. CDR3 amino acids: CAWSVKAGDNEQFF. The CDR3 bases are TGTGCCTGGAGTGTAAAAGCGGGAGACAATGAGCAGTTCTTC.

The rearrangement uses TRBV29-1 and TRBJ1-2; 8 nucleotides align to TRBD1. With 4 bases clipped from V and 6 bases from J, the junction kept 7 bases outside the gene matches. The germline V gene has CDR1 SQVTM and CDR2 ANQGSEA. CDR3 length: 13 residues. The DNA of the CDR3 is TGCAGCGTTGTTGGGACAGGTCGGAATGGCTACACCTTC. This sequence encodes CSVVGTGRNGYTF.

This clonotype was counted many times. The chain employs TRBV27 and TRBJ2-1; 16 bases match TRBD2. The CDR3 has 19 residues. Germline V lookup: CDR1 MNHEY, CDR2 SMNVEV (reference sequence). V shed 5 bases, J shed 4 bases, and the junction held 11 bases outside the gene matches. CDR3 region: CASSGLGLAGGPPYNEQFF. Written as DNA, the CDR3 is TGTGCCAGCAGTGGACTGGGACTAGCGGGAGGGCCACCTTACAATGAGCAGTTCTTC.